This TCR beta chain was identified in a study of T cell responses to AZD1222 COVID-19 vaccine. The study's findings and limits: Donors, mostly white British, included more females; clonal diversity was possibly underestimated.

Notes on this clone: Its antigen is still unknown.

Libraries were prepared by immunoSEQ multiplex PCR; TCRdb keeps only in-frame clonotypes and omits some of them. The sample includes 130,000 to 150,000 clones, more than 70% of them seen just once. CDR3 length equals 16 residues. Trimming took 3 bases from V and 3 from J; bases not matched to a gene: 6. CDR1 is KGHSH and CDR2 is LQKENI in the germline V gene. This rearrangement joins TRBV18 to TRBJ2-3, with 10 bases identical to TRBD1. This receptor was taken from an adult in good health. Sequencing was performed on peripheral blood, taken on day 0 of AZD1222 vaccination. CDR3 DNA sequence: TGTGCCAGCTCACCGCGGAGACAGGGGGCAACAGATACGCAGTATTTT. Translating gives CASSPRRQGATDTQYF.